This T cell receptor beta chain was sequenced during a study of response to subunit inactivated influenza vaccine. MiXCR was run by TCRdb on the RT-PCR reads, yielding one entry per CDR3 protein. The sample comprises some 550,000 distinct CDR3 sequences, roughly a quarter of which are singletons, and 2.5% to 3.5% rests with the top ten. Germline V gene data show CDR1 as SGHVS and CDR2 as FQNEAQ. V gave up 3 bases and J gave up 7 bases; unmatched junction bases: 8. This CDR3 has 16 amino acids. Remarks on this clonotype: This may come from a read error, since a much larger clone is one base off.

A further study also used this sample, focusing on T cells expressing NK-cell markers. As that report states: Template switching by 5'RACE with UMIs generated the TCR beta cDNA. Whether expanded NKG2C+ T cell clones recognized HCMV stayed uncertain.

This specimen was CD4+ T cells sorted from PBMCs, taken less than 13 days after vaccination. The clonotype comes from a man in his fifties who received an inactivated influenza vaccine. The chain combines TRBV7-8 with TRBJ2-1; 11 bases match TRBD1. CDR3 sequence reads: CASSFPRDRGGNEQFF. In nucleotides, the CDR3 is TGTGCCAGCAGCTTCCCCCGGGACAGGGGGGGTAATGAGCAGTTCTTC.